This is a list of T cell receptor beta chains from one sample in a study of PD-1 blockade in classical Hodgkin lymphoma. TCRdb's copy holds only in-frame clones and misses some; the assay was immunoSEQ multiplex PCR. The profile covers 4,100 or so clones, with 72% appearing a single time and about 24% taken by the ten largest. The sequences come from CD8+ T cells from blood, collected before the fourth cycle of nivolumab. These receptors were obtained from a human donor with classical Hodgkin lymphoma. Both conserved end residues are part of each CDR3. A D gene is named only where the DNA matches it firmly. Some rows have no size entry. The others give once, few or many, or a class for an expanded clone.

TRBD1	TRBV5-1	once	TRBJ2-7	TGCGCCAGCAGCTGGGGACAGGGGGCTGACGAGCAGTACTTC	CASSWGQGADEQYF
.	TRBV7-9	.	TRBJ1-1	TGTGCCAGCAGCTTCAGGAACACTGAAGCTTTCTTT	CASSFRNTEAFF
TRBD2	TRBV5-4	.	TRBJ2-7	TGTGCCAGCAGCGTTGTGCCTGGACTAGCGGGTTTCTACGAGCAGTACTTC	CASSVVPGLAGFYEQYF
.	TRBV4-1	few	TRBJ1-5	TGCGCCAGCAGCCAAAAGGGAGGTCAGCCCCAGCATTTT	CASSQKGGQPQHF
.	TRBV5-8	.	TRBJ2-7	TGTGCCAGCAGCTTGGTACAATACGAGCAGTACTTC	CASSLVQYEQYF
.	TRBV4-2	few	TRBJ1-3	TGTGCCAGCAGCTCCGCGGGACGGAGCTCTGGAAACACCATATATTTT	CASSSAGRSSGNTIYF
.	TRBV13	.	TRBJ2-2	TGTGCCAGCAGCTTATCCGCCGGGGAGCTGTTTTTT	CASSLSAGELFF
.	TRBV13	.	TRBJ2-2	TGTGCCAGCAGCTTAGGCAGACACACCGGGGAGCTGTTTTTT	CASSLGRHTGELFF
.	TRBV7-9	.	TRBJ1-1	TGTGCCAGCAGTGAAGAATCAGGACACTATGTCGACACTGAAGCTTTCTTT	CASSEESGHYVDTEAFF
.	TRBV4-3	.	TRBJ1-4	TGCGCCAGCAGCCAAGAATGGGCGGGGGTGGCCCGTGAAAAACTGTTTTTT	CASSQEWAGVAREKLFF
TRBD1	TRBV6-1	.	TRBJ2-7	TGTGCCAGCAGTGAATTTGGACAGGGTAGGTACGAGCAGTACTTC	CASSEFGQGRYEQYF
.	TRBV4-3	.	TRBJ2-3	TGCGCCAGCAGCCAAACGCTGGGGGCAGATACGCAGTATTTT	CASSQTLGADTQYF
TRBD1	TRBV5-5	.	TRBJ2-7	TGTGCCAGCAGCCCCCAAAGACAGGGGATCTACGAGCAGTACTTC	CASSPQRQGIYEQYF
.	TRBV9	few	TRBJ1-2	TGTGCCAGCAGCGGGTGGGACTATGGCTACACCTTC	CASSGWDYGYTF
.	TRBV27	.	TRBJ1-1	TGTGCCAGCACGACATTAGAGGGAAAGAACACTGAAGCTTTCTTT	CASTTLEGKNTEAFF
TRBD1	TRBV7-2	.	TRBJ2-5	TGTGCCAGCAGCACAGGGGGGCTGGAAGAGACCCAGTACTTC	CASSTGGLEETQYF
.	TRBV11-1	.	TRBJ1-1	TGTGCCAGCAGCTTGAATAGGGTGACTGAAGCTTTCTTT	CASSLNRVTEAFF
.	TRBV10-3	.	TRBJ2-1	TGTGCCATCAGTGCGATCGGGGGGCCTCGATCGTCAATCCTCAATGAGCAGTTCTTC	CAISAIGGPRSSILNEQFF
.	TRBV7-6	.	TRBJ1-4	TGTGCCAGCAGCGGAGGTGCCCCCCGGAATGAAAAACTGTTTTTT	CASSGGAPRNEKLFF
TRBD1	TRBV19	.	TRBJ2-7	TGTGCCAGTAGTTCGGGACAGCCCTACGAGCAGTACTTC	CASSSGQPYEQYF
TRBD1	TRBV7-9	few	TRBJ2-7	TGTGCCACGACAGGGGGTTCCTACGAGCAGTACTTC	CATTGGSYEQYF
TRBD1	TRBV6-5	.	TRBJ1-2	TGTGCCAGCGGAGACAGGGAGCGTGGCTACACCTTC	CASGDRERGYTF
TRBD1	TRBV6-6	.	TRBJ1-1	TGTGCCAGCAGTAAAGGGGGCATGAACACTGAAGCTTTCTTT	CASSKGGMNTEAFF
.	TRBV5-4	.	TRBJ1-1	TGTGCCAGCAGCTACCAGCCCGACAGAGAGGCTTTCTTT	CASSYQPDREAFF
TRBD2	TRBV28	.	TRBJ2-1	TGTGCCAGCAGTTGGGGGGGATTGATTCACAATGAGCAGTTCTTC	CASSWGGLIHNEQFF
.	TRBV27	few	TRBJ2-3	TGTGCCAGCGACGTAGCAGGGGGCACAGATACGCAGTATTTT	CASDVAGGTDTQYF
.	TRBV7-2	.	TRBJ1-3	TGTGCCAGCAGCTTAGCCGGCTCTGGAAACACCATATATTTT	CASSLAGSGNTIYF
TRBD2	TRBV27	.	TRBJ2-1	TGTGCCAGCAGTTCCCCGGGGGGGCAATCCTACAATGAGCAGTTCTTC	CASSSPGGQSYNEQFF
.	TRBV6-6	.	TRBJ2-3	TGTGCCAGCAGTTATAGGACAGACACAGATACGCAGTATTTT	CASSYRTDTDTQYF
TRBD1	TRBV18	large	TRBJ1-3	TGTGCCAGCTCACCACCGCGACAGGGCAGTAACACCATATATTTT	CASSPPRQGSNTIYF
.	TRBV19	.	TRBJ1-1	TGTGCCAGTATTTGGGGAGGTGAAGCTTTCTTT	CASIWGGEAFF
TRBD1	TRBV5-8	few	TRBJ1-6	TGTGCCAGCAGGGTGGGGACAGGGAAGTCCTATAATTCACCCCTCCACTTT	CASRVGTGKSYNSPLHF
.	TRBV5-6	.	TRBJ1-5	TGTGCCAGCAGCTTGCGGCAGTACAATCAGCCCCAGCATTTT	CASSLRQYNQPQHF
.	TRBV4-2	.	TRBJ1-2	TGTGCCAGCAGCTTGGGAGGACGCATCTTC	CASSLGGRIF
.	TRBV5-4	.	TRBJ2-3	TGTGCCAGCAGCCAAGTGTGGGCCGCCCCTCCAGATACGCAGTATTTT	CASSQVWAAPPDTQYF
.	TRBV2	.	TRBJ1-1	TGTGCCAGCAGTGATACCGGGAACACTGAAGCTTTCTTT	CASSDTGNTEAFF
.	TRBV7-9	.	TRBJ2-7	TGTGCCAGCAGCTTAGTGGGGGTACGCGAGCAGTACTTC	CASSLVGVREQYF
TRBD1	TRBV5-1	.	TRBJ2-1	TGCGCCAGCAGCTTGTGGGACAGTGTTTGGGATGAGCAGTTCTTC	CASSLWDSVWDEQFF
TRBD1	TRBV6-5	.	TRBJ1-6	TGTGCCAGCGGACAGGGCCGATCACCCCTCCACTTT	CASGQGRSPLHF
.	TRBV11-2	.	TRBJ2-7	TGCGCCAGCAGCCAAGATAGGGGGTCCTACGAGCAGTACTTC	CASSQDRGSYEQYF
.	TRBV4-1	.	TRBJ2-7	TGCGCCAGCAGCCAAGATGACTACTCCTACGAGCAGTACTTC	CASSQDDYSYEQYF
TRBD2	TRBV5-4	.	TRBJ2-3	TGTGCCAGCAGCGGCAGACTAGCGGGGGACTTCACAGATACGCAGTATTTT	CASSGRLAGDFTDTQYF
.	TRBV5-1	.	TRBJ2-6	TGCGCCAGCAGCTCCTTAATCTGGGGGGCCAACGTCCTGACTTTC	CASSSLIWGANVLTF
TRBD2	TRBV11-2	.	TRBJ2-1	TGTGCCAGCAGCTTAGATCCGAGACTAGCGGGGGCCTCGGGGCAGCAGTTCTTC	CASSLDPRLAGASGQQFF
TRBD1	TRBV19	few	TRBJ2-7	TGTGCCAGTAGTAAGGGACAGCGCTACGAGCAGTACTTC	CASSKGQRYEQYF
TRBD1	TRBV11-2	few	TRBJ1-2	TGTGCCATCCCGGGACAGGGGGCGAATGGCTACACCTTC	CAIPGQGANGYTF
TRBD1	TRBV6-1	once	TRBJ2-7	TGTGCCAGCGGAAGGACAGGGGGCAACGGCGAGCAGTACTTC	CASGRTGGNGEQYF
TRBD1	TRBV18	.	TRBJ1-4	TGTGCCAGCTCACCGCGGACAGGGCCGGATCCAACTAATGAAAAACTGTTTTTT	CASSPRTGPDPTNEKLFF
.	TRBV4-1	.	TRBJ1-4	TGCGCCAGCAGCGAAGGGGAAGGGGCGCCCGGGGAAAAACTGTTTTTT	CASSEGEGAPGEKLFF
.	TRBV30	few	TRBJ2-2	TGTGCCTGGAGTGTAATTTCCGGGGAGCTGTTTTTT	CAWSVISGELFF
.	TRBV27	.	TRBJ2-7	TGTGCCAGCAGTTCTTATCCCCGGGACAACTACGAGCAGTACTTC	CASSSYPRDNYEQYF